Presented here are 6 T cell receptor beta chains from one specimen sequenced in a study of neurological immune-mediated disorders. Using its own MiXCR run on the 5' RACE reads, TCRdb lists one record per CDR3 protein. The sample contains some 60,000 distinct CDR3 sequences, roughly 10% of which appear only once. Time point of the sample: longitudinal time-point 2. The sequenced sample was PBMCs. These receptors were obtained from a man in his thirties or forties in good health.

There are many counts of this clonotype. The rearrangement links TRBV7-9 to TRBJ2-1; no reliable D call. This CDR3 has 16 amino acids. Trimming took off 5 bases at V and 3 bases at J, with 17 bases between the two ends. Per germline, CDR1 SEHNR and CDR2 FQNEAQ (reference sequence). The CDR3: CASSPIYMTRYNEQFF. CDR3 in DNA: TGTGCCAGCAGCCCCATATACATGACCCGCTACAATGAGCAGTTCTTC.

This clonotype was detected many times. The chain's CDR3 is CASSRGWFPNEQFF. CDR3 DNA sequence: TGTGCCAGCAGTCGAGGATGGTTTCCCAATGAGCAGTTCTTC. The J gene is TRBJ2-1, the V gene TRBV12-3 or TRBV12-4; no clear D gene. V was trimmed by 5 bases and J by 6 bases, leaving 14 bases between them. This CDR3 region has 14 residues.

This clonotype was found many times. V and J are TRBV20-1 and TRBJ2-3, with TRBD2 matching 10 bases. Trimming removed 3 bases from V and 9 bases from J; junction bases left unmatched: 15. The CDR3 totals 16 residues. Looked up from germline, CDR1 is DFQATT and CDR2 is SNEGSKA (reference sequence). The CDR3 DNA reads TGCAGTGCTAGTTGGGCTAGCGGGAGAGGATTGGAAACGCAGTATTTT. Translation: CSASWASGRGLETQYF.

The chain couples TRBV3-1 to TRBJ2-1; 11 bases line up with TRBD1. Germline CDR1 and CDR2: LGHDT and YNNKEL (reference sequence). This CDR3 is built from 15 residues. V trimming: 4 bases; J trimming: 6 bases; junction bases outside the gene matches: 5. CDR3 protein: CASSLSGQGVNEQFF. Written as DNA, the CDR3 is TGTGCCAGCAGCCTGTCGGGACAGGGGGTCAATGAGCAGTTCTTC.

This clonotype has ten or more counts. V usage is TRBV29-1 and J usage is TRBJ2-1; D not certain. The germline V gene has CDR1 SQVTM and CDR2 ANQGSEA. The CDR3 totals 13 residues. V dropped 4 bases and J dropped 5 bases, with 12 bases sitting between them. The CDR3 loop reads CSVAPGRNNEQFF. CDR3 nucleotides: TGCAGCGTTGCTCCCGGCAGGAACAATGAGCAGTTCTTC.

This rearrangement joins TRBV29-1 to TRBJ1-1; 11 nucleotides match TRBD1. The CDR3 is made up of 13 amino acids. Germline V gene data show CDR1 as SQVTM and CDR2 as ANQGSEA. Here the CDR3 reads CSVPGQGGHGAFF. Written as DNA, the CDR3 is TGCAGTGTACCGGGACAGGGGGGACATGGAGCTTTCTTT.